The entry below gives a single T cell receptor (beta chain) sequence along with its context. Before thyroid surgery, none of the patients had received any treatment. This entry belongs to a study of metastatic and nonmetastatic thyroid tumors. The overall study: Comparative analysis of repertoires was undertaken across blood and tumor or nodule tissue obtained from malignant and benign thyroid patients.

Trimming shortened V by 2 bases and J by 5 bases, and 12 bases separated the two germline ends. The CDR3 length is 14 residues. In the original workflow: Between-group CDR3 differences, defined by clinicopathological status, yielded a distant-metastasis classifier for papillary thyroid cancer. TCRdb re-called the PCR reads through MiXCR. TCRdb's processing, not the authors' own work, is the source of the V and J calls. In the table there are more than 10,000 clones, 30% of which are singletons. This sequence was found in a female donor with papillary thyroid cancer or a benign thyroid nodule (not recorded which). Some clones in this sample may be carry-over from other donors' samples. V usage is TRBV12-3 or TRBV12-4 and J usage is TRBJ2-5, with a possible D match to TRBD1 (6 bases). The sample consisted of tumor tissue. CDR3 region: CASSLYRVGETQYF. DNA for the CDR3: TGTGCCAGCAGTTTATACAGGGTTGGGGAGACCCAGTACTTC.